The 8 T cell receptor beta chains reported below all come from one sample, sequenced in a study of T cells in Graves' hyperthyroidism and ophthalmopathy. Researchers amplified the TCR beta CDR3 regions from RNA transcripts. HTBI primers were the set used in a first-round RT-PCR of the TCR CDR3. TCRdb analysed the multiplex PCR reads with MiXCR anew, one entry per CDR3 protein. Of 450,000 to 700,000 distinct CDR3 sequences listed, more than 45% are singletons. The sample taken for sequencing was peripheral blood or thyroid tissue (not recorded which). The receptors stem from a woman under 30 with Graves' hyperthyroidism.

The chain links TRBV20-1 to TRBJ1-1; TRBD1 aligns across 7 bases. CDR3 length: 14 amino acids. The V and J ends lost 7 bases and 8 bases, in that order; junction bases with no gene match: 16. From germline, CDR1 is DFQATT and CDR2 SNEGSKA (reference sequence). The CDR3 coding sequence is TGCAGTGTTCACAGAGATTTACAGGGGACCGAAGCTTTCTTT. This translates into CSVHRDLQGTEAFF.

This clonotype was detected many times. V is TRBV2 and J is TRBJ2-7; a possible D gene is TRBD1 (5 bases). The V and J ends lost 5 bases and 3 bases respectively, with 11 bases between them. The CDR3 contains 13 residues. Per germline, CDR1 SNHLY and CDR2 FYNNEI. CDR3 sequence: CASSSGILYEQYF. CDR3 in DNA: TGTGCCAGCAGTTCAGGGATTCTCTACGAGCAGTACTTC.

Many counts were recorded for this clonotype. This rearrangement joins TRBV20-1 to TRBJ2-5; TRBD2 might be the D (6 bases). This CDR3 spans 15 amino acids. Deletions cut 0 bases from V and 1 base from J, with 12 bases between. CDR1 is DFQATT and CDR2 is SNEGSKA in the germline V gene (reference sequence). The CDR3 nucleotides read TGCAGTGCTAGAGATAGGCTGGGGGGCCAAGAGACCCAGTACTTC. Protein: CSARDRLGGQETQYF.

The sample holds many counts of this clonotype. The V gene is TRBV27, the J gene TRBJ1-1; tentative D call: TRBD1 (5 bases). The CDR3 sequence is 16 residues long. Germline CDR1 and CDR2: MNHEY and SMNVEV (reference sequence). Trimming removed 8 bases from V and 0 bases from J, with 19 bases in between. The CDR3 region has the DNA TGTGCCAGCTGGGCCGGGACGAGGATGATGAACACTGAAGCTTTCTTT. Translated, it gives CASWAGTRMMNTEAFF.

The rearrangement uses TRBV7-9 and TRBJ2-7, with 7 positions matching TRBD2. There are 14 residues in the CDR3. Trimming took 5 bases from V and 7 from J; bases not matched to a gene: 11. Germline loops: CDR1 SEHNR, CDR2 FQNEAQ (reference sequence). In DNA, the CDR3 is TGTGCCAGCAGCCAAACTGAACGCGGGGGTGAGCAGTACTTC. As protein: CASSQTERGGEQYF.

At least ten counts were recorded for this clonotype. The chain is built from TRBV20-1 and TRBJ2-2, with a possible D match to TRBD1 (6 bases). The germline V gene encodes CDR1 DFQATT and CDR2 SNEGSKA (reference sequence). This CDR3 is 15 amino acids long. Trimming left V 5 bases short and J 0 bases short, with 13 bases between. The CDR3 DNA reads as TGCAGTGCTGTCGTAGGGACATCGAACACCGGGGAGCTGTTTTTT. Residues: CSAVVGTSNTGELFF.

V is TRBV12-3 or TRBV12-4 and J is TRBJ1-6; D might be TRBD1 (5 bases). V dropped 5 bases and J dropped 7 bases, with 15 bases sitting between them. The CDR3 contains 15 residues. This chain's CDR3 is CASSRQGLGNSPLHF. For the CDR3, the DNA is TGTGCCAGCAGTCGCCAGGGCCTCGGGAATTCACCCCTCCACTTT.

Only a few counts were recorded for this clonotype. CDR3 nucleotides: TGTGCCAGCAGTTCGAAGGAGCGGGCCATCTCCTACGAGCAGTACTTC. Translating gives CASSSKERAISYEQYF. The chain combines TRBV27 with TRBJ2-7, with D possibly TRBD2 on 6 matching bases. This CDR3 is 16 amino acids long. Germline values: CDR1 MNHEY, CDR2 SMNVEV (reference sequence). The V end was cut by 4 bases, the J end by 0 bases, with 16 bases between.